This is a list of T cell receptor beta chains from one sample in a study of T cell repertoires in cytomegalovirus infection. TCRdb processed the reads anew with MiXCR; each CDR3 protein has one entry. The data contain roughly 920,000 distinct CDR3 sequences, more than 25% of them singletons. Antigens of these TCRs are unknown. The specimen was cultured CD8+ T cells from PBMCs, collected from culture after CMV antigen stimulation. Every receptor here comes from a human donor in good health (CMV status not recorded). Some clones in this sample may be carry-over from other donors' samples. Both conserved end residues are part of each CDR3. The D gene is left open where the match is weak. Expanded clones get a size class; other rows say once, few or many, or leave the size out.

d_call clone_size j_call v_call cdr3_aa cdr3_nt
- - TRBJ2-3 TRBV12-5 CASGLSRVPDTQYF TGTGCTAGTGGTTTGAGCAGGGTTCCAGATACGCAGTATTTT
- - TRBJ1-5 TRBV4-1 CASSQVPSSQPQHF TGCGCCAGCAGCCAAGTCCCCAGTTCTCAACCCCAGCATTTT
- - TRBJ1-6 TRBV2 CASRMDSSYNSPLHF TGTGCCAGCAGAATGGACAGCAGCTATAATTCACCCCTCCACTTT
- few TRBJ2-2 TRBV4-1 CASSPQPNTGELFF TGCGCCAGCAGCCCGCAGCCCAACACCGGGGAGCTGTTTTTT
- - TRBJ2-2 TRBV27 CASSSWATNTGELFF TGTGCCAGCAGTTCATGGGCCACGAACACCGGGGAGCTGTTTTTT
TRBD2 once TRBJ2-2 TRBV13 CASSSELAGRSGELFF TGTGCCAGCAGCTCCGAGCTAGCGGGGAGATCCGGGGAGCTGTTTTTT
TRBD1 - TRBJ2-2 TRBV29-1 CSVEEEDRGRGELFF TGCAGCGTTGAAGAAGAGGACAGGGGGCGGGGGGAGCTGTTTTTT
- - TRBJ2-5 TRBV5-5 CASSLTMWRETQYF TGTGCCAGCAGCTTGACCATGTGGCGAGAGACCCAGTACTTC
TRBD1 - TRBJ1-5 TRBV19 CASSIGTGTYSNQTQHF TGTGCCAGTAGTATTGGGACAGGGACTTATAGCAATCAGACCCAGCATTTT
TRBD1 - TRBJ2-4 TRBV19 CASSIDGTGVNIQYF TGTGCCAGTAGTATAGACGGGACAGGGGTAAACATTCAGTACTTC
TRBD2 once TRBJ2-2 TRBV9 CASSVGASGGPRSGELFF TGTGCCAGCAGCGTAGGAGCTAGCGGGGGGCCAAGATCCGGGGAGCTGTTTTTT
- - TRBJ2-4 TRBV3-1 CASSQGAVGQRIAKNIQYF TGTGCCAGCAGCCAAGGAGCCGTCGGACAGCGGATAGCCAAAAACATTCAGTACTTC
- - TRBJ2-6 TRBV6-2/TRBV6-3 CASSYTWTLISGANVLTF TGTGCCAGCAGTTACACTTGGACCCTTATCTCTGGGGCCAACGTCCTGACTTTC
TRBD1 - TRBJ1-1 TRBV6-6 CASRGTVLDTEAFF TGTGCCAGCAGGGGGACAGTCCTGGACACTGAAGCTTTCTTT
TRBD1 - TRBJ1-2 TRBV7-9 CASTPGGRGYTF TGTGCCAGCACCCCAGGGGGGAGAGGCTACACCTTC
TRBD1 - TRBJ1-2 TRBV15 CATSRDGGQGHGYTF TGTGCCACCAGCAGAGATGGGGGACAGGGGCATGGCTACACCTTC
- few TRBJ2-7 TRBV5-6 CASSPRSSPYEQYF TGTGCCAGCAGCCCCCGCTCCTCCCCTTACGAGCAGTACTTC
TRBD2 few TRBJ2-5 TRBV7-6 CASSLGLARREETQYF TGTGCCAGCAGCTTGGGACTAGCGCGGCGGGAAGAGACCCAGTACTTC
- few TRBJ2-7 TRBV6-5 CASSYSGTSRKEQYF TGTGCCAGCAGTTACTCCGGGACATCGCGGAAAGAGCAGTACTTC
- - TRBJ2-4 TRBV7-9 CASSLTGADIQYF TGTGCCAGCAGCTTAACGGGGGCGGACATTCAGTACTTC
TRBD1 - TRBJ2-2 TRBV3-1 CASSRPPGTGRTGELFF TGTGCCAGCAGCCGGCCTCCCGGGACAGGACGAACCGGGGAGCTGTTTTTT